The 4 T cell receptor beta chains reported below all come from one sample, sequenced in a study of T cell responses to AZD1222 COVID-19 vaccine. Sequenced by immunoSEQ multiplex PCR; TCRdb stores in-frame clones only, minus some. This sample has approximately 90,000 clones, with approximately 91% found just once. This specimen was peripheral blood, taken on day 0 of AZD1222 vaccination. All receptors derive from an adult in good health.

This rearrangement joins TRBV12-3 or TRBV12-4 to TRBJ1-2, with D unclear. Trimming pared 4 bases from V and 8 bases from J, leaving 14 bases between. This CDR3 has 13 residues. CDR3: CASSYPGPRGYTF. CDR3 DNA: TGTGCCAGCAGTTACCCCGGACCGAGAGGCTACACCTTC.

This chain joins TRBV4-1 and TRBJ2-1; D is unresolved. The CDR3 consists of 16 residues. The V gene lost 2 bases and the J gene lost 0 bases, with 11 bases spanning the gap. CDR1 and CDR2 (germline): MGHRA, YSYEKL. The CDR3 DNA follows: TGCGCCAGCAGCCAAAGGGATATCGGCTCCTACAATGAGCAGTTCTTC. This sequence encodes CASSQRDIGSYNEQFF.

CDR3 nucleotides: TGTGCCAGCACCAGACAGGGCTCCTATAATTCACCCCTCCACTTT. It encodes CASTRQGSYNSPLHF. V is TRBV4-2 and J is TRBJ1-6; 7 bases map to TRBD1. After removal of 7 bases from V and 0 bases from J, the junction contained 3 bases not matched to a gene. The CDR3 runs 15 residues. The germline V gene encodes CDR1 LGHNA and CDR2 YNFKEQ.

V and J are TRBV12-5 and TRBJ1-5; D is possibly TRBD1 (5 bases). The CDR3 totals 15 residues. The V and J ends lost 8 bases and 3 bases respectively, with 17 bases between them. CDR1 and CDR2 from the germline V gene are LGHNT and FRNRAP. The CDR3 reads CASTLLDSLNQPQHF. CDR3 nucleotides: TGTGCTAGTACCCTCCTCGACAGCCTCAATCAGCCCCAGCATTTT.